Listed below are T cell receptor beta chains from one sample, sequenced in a study of cytomegalovirus exposure and HLA in healthy donors. Some clones are missing from TCRdb's copy, which holds only in-frame ones; the method was immunoSEQ multiplex PCR. Counted here are about 90,000 clones, around 85% occurring once; the ten biggest clones make up 2.5% to 3%. Source material: PBMCs. These receptors all stem from a man between 25 and 39 years old in good health and CMV-seronegative. Both conserved end residues are part of each CDR3. Size is omitted from some rows. Given values are once, few, many or a class for expanded clones.

TRBJ1-1 | TRBV5-6 | . | CASSWTGRNEAFF
TRBJ1-4 | TRBV11-2 | . | CASSPNRGLPVEKLFF
TRBJ1-5 | TRBV6-1 | . | CASSERGGRVGNQPQHF
TRBJ2-5 | TRBV4-3 | . | CASSQEGRGYLTQYF
TRBJ1-6 | TRBV9 | . | CASSARQTSKDSPLHF
TRBJ1-5 | TRBV2 | . | CASRRVRDSSQPQHF
TRBJ1-6 | TRBV5-6 | once | CASSRDRENSPLHF
TRBJ1-2 | TRBV29-1 | . | CSVDVPGGGGYTF
TRBJ1-3 | TRBV7-8 | . | CASSLERGGVGNTIYF
TRBJ2-7 | TRBV25-1 | . | CASSGSGGQGKDEQYF
TRBJ1-1 | TRBV28 | few | CAGSSQGDTEAFF
TRBJ1-2 | TRBV7-3 | . | CASSPAPDWSSGYTF
TRBJ1-4 | TRBV7-9 | . | CASSKRQGRVATNEKLFF
TRBJ2-4 | TRBV2 | . | CASSEAALAKNIQYF
TRBJ1-4 | TRBV30 | . | CAWDTGEGEKLFF
TRBJ2-2 | TRBV19 | . | CASSIGDRVAGELFF
TRBJ1-5 | TRBV28 | . | CASSITHRVDQPQHF
TRBJ2-1 | TRBV10-1 | . | CASSESAGAYNEQFF
TRBJ1-1 | TRBV11-3 | . | CASSLELSGGTEAFF
TRBJ1-6 | TRBV7-3 | . | CASSLGSGHTLHF
TRBJ1-1 | TRBV27 | . | CASRGQFASAFF
TRBJ1-1 | TRBV5-4 | once | CASRHRQTNTEAFF
TRBJ2-2 | TRBV19 | . | CATTGSGGTGELFF
TRBJ2-3 | TRBV11-3 | . | CASSLGSRISTDTQYF
TRBJ1-2 | TRBV5-1 | . | CASSLDGVGGYTF
TRBJ1-1 | TRBV19 | . | CASSIDWQGATSEAFF
TRBJ2-5 | TRBV5-6 | few | CASSPDTQETQYF
TRBJ1-5 | TRBV2 | . | CASSVGQTPDQPQHF
TRBJ2-1 | TRBV9 | few | CASSVGLAGVNEQFF
TRBJ2-7 | TRBV25-1 | . | CASSDDRDPYEQYF
TRBJ2-7 | TRBV30 | . | CAWSVSGGNLYEQYF
TRBJ1-1 | TRBV5-4 | . | CASSLPGAGLNTEAFF
TRBJ1-6 | TRBV9 | . | CASGVSDSSYNSPLHF
TRBJ1-5 | TRBV6-5 | . | CASRSGTGFYQPQHF
TRBJ2-1 | TRBV9 | once | CASSPRVSYNEQFF
TRBJ1-2 | TRBV7-9 | . | CASSPQRDYGYTF
TRBJ2-7 | TRBV7-3 | . | CASSLTPSPLYEQYF
TRBJ1-1 | TRBV5-6 | . | CASRVDDRPNTEAFF
TRBJ1-1 | TRBV19 | . | CASSIDRGQTEAFF
TRBJ1-4 | TRBV7-2 | . | CASSLALGGSEKLFF
TRBJ2-5 | TRBV5-1 | few | CASSLWTGETQYF
TRBJ1-5 | TRBV30 | medium-sized | CAWSVVSNQPQHF
TRBJ1-6 | TRBV5-4 | . | CASSLDRINSPLHF
TRBJ2-2 | TRBV30 | . | CAWSVTLAISGELFF
TRBJ2-7 | TRBV28 | . | CASIPSGAGQGDEQYF